This is a list of T cell receptor beta chains from one sample in a study of control samples from healthy donors and cancer patients. Some clones are missing from TCRdb's copy, which holds only in-frame ones; the method was immunoSEQ multiplex PCR. The profile shows about 150,000 clones, around nine tenths of them singletons. Source material: blood. Source of these receptors: a man younger than 30 in good health. CDR3s include the opening cysteine and the closing phenylalanine or tryptophan. The D gene is left open where the match is weak. Clone size is shown for a subset of rows, as once, few, many or a class of expanded clone.

d_gene: TRBD1
j_gene: TRBJ1-4
abundance: once
v_gene: TRBV28
CDR3aa: CASSYGQGREKLFF
CDR3nt: TGTGCCAGCAGTTACGGACAGGGGCGAGAAAAACTGTTTTTT

d_gene: -
j_gene: TRBJ2-3
abundance: -
v_gene: TRBV28
CDR3aa: CATSWGGTDTQYF
CDR3nt: TGTGCCACCAGCTGGGGGGGCACAGATACGCAGTATTTT

d_gene: -
j_gene: TRBJ1-6
abundance: -
v_gene: TRBV11-2
CDR3aa: CASSRGLGGSYNSPLHF
CDR3nt: TGTGCCAGCAGCCGAGGCTTGGGGGGGTCCTATAATTCACCCCTCCACTTT

d_gene: TRBD1
j_gene: TRBJ1-5
abundance: -
v_gene: TRBV2
CDR3aa: CASSEETGMHQPQHF
CDR3nt: TGTGCCAGCAGTGAAGAGACAGGGATGCATCAGCCCCAGCATTTT

d_gene: -
j_gene: TRBJ1-2
abundance: -
v_gene: TRBV28
CDR3aa: CASSLSRRVGVGGYTF
CDR3nt: TGTGCCAGCAGTTTAAGCCGAAGGGTCGGCGTTGGTGGCTACACCTTC

d_gene: TRBD2
j_gene: TRBJ2-2
abundance: many
v_gene: TRBV4-1
CDR3aa: CASSQVDMGLAGGELFF
CDR3nt: TGCGCCAGCAGCCAAGTAGATATGGGACTAGCTGGCGGGGAGCTGTTTTTT

d_gene: -
j_gene: TRBJ1-1
abundance: -
v_gene: TRBV6-5
CDR3aa: CAIAKGQVDTEAFF
CDR3nt: TGTGCCATCGCGAAGGGGCAAGTTGACACTGAAGCTTTCTTT

d_gene: -
j_gene: TRBJ2-2
abundance: -
v_gene: TRBV27
CDR3aa: CASSLFIRANPDTGELFF
CDR3nt: TGTGCCAGCAGTTTATTCATCAGGGCAAACCCGGACACCGGGGAGCTGTTTTTT

d_gene: -
j_gene: TRBJ1-1
abundance: -
v_gene: TRBV27
CDR3aa: CASSKGGTEAFF
CDR3nt: TGTGCCAGCAGTAAGGGGGGGACTGAAGCTTTCTTT

d_gene: -
j_gene: TRBJ2-2
abundance: -
v_gene: TRBV6-5
CDR3aa: CASSRLAGTGELFF
CDR3nt: TGTGCCAGCAGCCGCCTGGCAGGAACCGGGGAGCTGTTTTTT

d_gene: -
j_gene: TRBJ2-2
abundance: -
v_gene: TRBV5-8
CDR3aa: CASSLLAGEGTGELFF
CDR3nt: TGTGCCAGCAGCTTGTTGGCAGGGGAAGGCACCGGGGAGCTGTTTTTT

d_gene: -
j_gene: TRBJ2-1
abundance: -
v_gene: TRBV19
CDR3aa: CASSPGPGNYEQFF
CDR3nt: TGTGCCAGTAGTCCCGGCCCAGGGAACTATGAGCAGTTCTTC

d_gene: -
j_gene: TRBJ2-1
abundance: -
v_gene: TRBV29-1
CDR3aa: CSVEDGSRVVNEQFF
CDR3nt: TGCAGCGTTGAGGACGGGTCTAGGGTTGTAAATGAGCAGTTCTTC

d_gene: -
j_gene: TRBJ2-3
abundance: -
v_gene: TRBV12-3/TRBV12-4
CDR3aa: CASSLSSTDTQYF
CDR3nt: TGTGCCAGCAGTTTAAGTAGCACAGATACGCAGTATTTT

d_gene: TRBD2
j_gene: TRBJ2-3
abundance: -
v_gene: TRBV9
CDR3aa: CASSTSGSEDTQYF
CDR3nt: TGTGCCAGCAGCACTAGCGGGTCGGAAGATACGCAGTATTTT

d_gene: -
j_gene: TRBJ2-3
abundance: -
v_gene: TRBV12-3/TRBV12-4
CDR3aa: CASSLVTDTQYF
CDR3nt: TGTGCCAGCAGTTTGGTTACAGATACGCAGTATTTT

d_gene: TRBD2
j_gene: TRBJ2-7
abundance: -
v_gene: TRBV9
CDR3aa: CASSVEPSGVYEQYF
CDR3nt: TGTGCCAGCAGCGTAGAGCCTAGCGGGGTATACGAGCAGTACTTC

d_gene: -
j_gene: TRBJ1-1
abundance: -
v_gene: TRBV28
CDR3aa: CASSFYPLGGDPEAFF
CDR3nt: TGTGCCAGCAGTTTTTACCCACTCGGGGGGGACCCTGAAGCTTTCTTT

d_gene: -
j_gene: TRBJ2-7
abundance: -
v_gene: TRBV28
CDR3aa: CASSPAGEQTYEQYF
CDR3nt: TGTGCCAGCAGCCCCGCCGGGGAACAAACCTACGAGCAGTACTTC

d_gene: -
j_gene: TRBJ2-3
abundance: -
v_gene: TRBV7-3
CDR3aa: CASSLRRQSPSTDTQYF
CDR3nt: TGTGCCAGCAGCTTACGGCGGCAATCCCCTAGCACAGATACGCAGTATTTT

d_gene: -
j_gene: TRBJ2-4
abundance: -
v_gene: TRBV19
CDR3aa: CASSSGDFEPLAKNIQYF
CDR3nt: TGTGCCAGTAGTTCCGGGGACTTCGAGCCTCTAGCCAAAAACATTCAGTACTTC

d_gene: -
j_gene: TRBJ2-1
abundance: -
v_gene: TRBV12-3/TRBV12-4
CDR3aa: CASSSTDSHEQFF
CDR3nt: TGTGCCAGCAGTTCGACTGACTCCCATGAGCAGTTCTTC

d_gene: -
j_gene: TRBJ1-5
abundance: -
v_gene: TRBV28
CDR3aa: CASSGSEKGPQHF
CDR3nt: TGTGCCAGCTCGGGGAGCGAGAAGGGTCCCCAGCATTTT

d_gene: -
j_gene: TRBJ2-1
abundance: once
v_gene: TRBV9
CDR3aa: CASSAMDGYNEQFF
CDR3nt: TGTGCCAGCAGCGCAATGGACGGGTACAATGAGCAGTTCTTC

d_gene: TRBD1
j_gene: TRBJ1-2
abundance: -
v_gene: TRBV6-5
CDR3aa: CASSPDRGRNYGYTF
CDR3nt: TGTGCCAGCAGTCCGGACAGGGGGCGCAACTATGGCTACACCTTC

d_gene: -
j_gene: TRBJ2-3
abundance: -
v_gene: TRBV6-2/TRBV6-3
CDR3aa: CASSTREDTQYF
CDR3nt: TGTGCCAGCAGTACCAGGGAAGATACGCAGTATTTT

d_gene: -
j_gene: TRBJ1-4
abundance: -
v_gene: TRBV30
CDR3aa: CAWSRQPTNEKLFF
CDR3nt: TGTGCCTGGAGCCGTCAACCAACTAATGAAAAACTGTTTTTT

d_gene: -
j_gene: TRBJ2-1
abundance: -
v_gene: TRBV2
CDR3aa: CASSDLGAGDYNEQFF
CDR3nt: TGTGCCAGCAGTGACCTCGGGGCAGGGGACTACAATGAGCAGTTCTTC

d_gene: TRBD1
j_gene: TRBJ2-1
abundance: once
v_gene: TRBV7-6
CDR3aa: CASSLAPQGARSYNEQFF
CDR3nt: TGTGCCAGCAGCTTAGCCCCCCAGGGGGCAAGGTCCTACAATGAGCAGTTCTTC